What follows are 7 T cell receptor beta chains derived from one specimen sequenced in a study of blood T cell repertoires in COVID-19 (dated by TCRdb to the early 2020s). Library preparation used the immunoSEQ multiplex PCR assay. This immuneACCESS table, as held by TCRdb, lists in-frame sequences with V and J called but not all clones. Of the missing ones, under half trace to an unresolved V gene in checked studies; the others have no known cause. The sample table records about 270,000 clones; 70% to 90% of these occur just once. Roughly 11% of the sample comes from the top ten. Sequencing used peripheral blood. The source is a woman in her sixties or seventies with acute or convalescent COVID-19.

This sequence joins TRBV5-1 and TRBJ2-5, with TRBD2 matching over 13 bases. Germline loops: CDR1 SGHRS, CDR2 YFSETQ. Germline trimming cut 4 bases from V and 1 base from J; bases unmatched to any gene: 4. The CDR3 has 16 residues. CDR3 residues: CASSRRTSGSQETQYF. CDR3 coding DNA: TGCGCCAGCAGCCGACGGACTAGCGGGAGCCAAGAGACCCAGTACTTC.

This rearrangement joins TRBV27 to TRBJ2-6; D is unclear. CDR3 length: 17 residues. V lost 5 bases, J lost 0 bases, and 14 bases lay in between. Germline CDR1 is MNHEY and CDR2 is SMNVEV (reference sequence). This CDR3 reads CASSQRYYHSGANVLTF. DNA for the CDR3: TGTGCCAGCAGTCAGAGGTACTACCACTCTGGGGCCAACGTCCTGACTTTC.

The CDR3 DNA is TGTGCCAGCAGCTTGGGCAGGGGGCCCACTGAAGCTTTCTTT. This translates into CASSLGRGPTEAFF. This chain links TRBV5-4 with TRBJ1-1; 8 nucleotides match TRBD1. The germline V gene encodes CDR1 SGHNT and CDR2 YYREEE (reference sequence). The CDR3 has 14 amino acids. Unmatched junction bases numbered 2, after V lost 0 bases and J lost 4 bases. Complete variable domain (other parts from reference TRBV5-4 and TRBJ1-1): ETGVTQSPTHLIKTRGQQVTLRCSSQSGHNTVSWYQQALGQGPQFIFQYYREEENGRGNFPPRFSGLQFPNYSSELNVNALELDDSALYLCASSLGRGPTEAFFGQGTRLTVV.

The V and J genes are TRBV7-9 and TRBJ2-3, with 7 bases identical to TRBD2. The V gene end was trimmed by 2 bases and the J gene end by 1 base; junction bases not matched to a gene: 9. Germline CDR1 and CDR2: SEHNR and FQNEAQ (reference sequence). This CDR3 is built from 17 residues. For the CDR3, the DNA is TGTGCCAGCAGCTTAACCTCGCAGCGGGAACGCACAGATACGCAGTATTTT. Its protein is CASSLTSQRERTDTQYF.

The rearrangement uses TRBV30 and TRBJ1-5; 7 bases are a match to TRBD1. V dropped 5 bases and J dropped 7; count of bases not matched to a gene: 8. The CDR3 consists of 13 residues. Germline V lookup: CDR1 GTSNPN, CDR2 SVGIG (reference sequence). The CDR3 DNA reads as TGTGCCTGGGGAAGGGGGCCGCCCCAGCCCCAGCATTTT. This translates into CAWGRGPPQPQHF.

V and J are TRBV6-5 and TRBJ2-5; tentatively, D is TRBD2 (5 bases). Trimming pared 7 bases from V and 5 bases from J, leaving 11 bases between. Germline CDR1 reads MNHEY; CDR2 reads SVGAGI. This CDR3 has 12 amino acids. This chain's CDR3 is CASTGNGETQYF. The CDR3, as DNA: TGTGCCAGCACGGGGAACGGGGAGACCCAGTACTTC.

This clone showed up just a few times. The rearrangement joins TRBV5-5 to TRBJ1-5; D perhaps matches TRBD1 (6 bases). Trimming left V 1 base short and J 6 bases short, with 14 bases between. Germline CDR1 reads SGHKS; CDR2 reads YYEKEE (reference sequence). This CDR3 contains 15 residues. DNA of the CDR3: TGTGCCAGCAGCTTGATGGGGGGGGCCATTCAGCCCCAGCATTTT. As protein: CASSLMGGAIQPQHF.